A single sample is the source of the 30 T cell receptor beta chains below, sequenced in a study of identical twins. TCRdb re-derived calls from the 5' RACE reads in MiXCR, one entry per CDR3 protein. The sample shows some 500,000 distinct CDR3 sequences, roughly 9.9% of them seen only once. This sample also appeared in a second study, on yellow fever vaccine responses in identical twins.

Material: PBMCs. The receptors were gathered from a woman aged 18-30 years in good health.

At least ten counts were recorded for this clonotype. V and J are TRBV12-3 or TRBV12-4 and TRBJ2-7; possibly TRBD2 for D (6 bases). With 2 bases removed from V and 1 base from J, the gap between germline ends came to 9 bases. The length of the CDR3 is 14 residues. The CDR3 sequence is CASSLTSSSYEQYF. DNA of the CDR3: TGTGCCAGCAGTTTAACTAGCTCATCCTACGAGCAGTACTTC.

This clonotype was detected ten times or more. The chain recombines TRBV5-1 with TRBJ1-1; 7 bases are shared with TRBD1. V was clipped by 6 bases and J by 4 bases; unmatched bases: 9. This CDR3 region has 14 residues. In germline, CDR1 is SGHRS, CDR2 YFSETQ. For the CDR3, the DNA is TGCGCCAGCACCATCAGGGGGGGTGGCACTGAAGCTTTCTTT. Translation gives CASTIRGGGTEAFF.

This chain uses TRBV12-3 or TRBV12-4 with TRBJ2-1, with no clear D. The CDR3 extends over 13 amino acids. Trimming cost V 6 bases and J 12 bases, with 18 bases left between them. The CDR3 sequence is CASSPDFPPWQFF. Written as DNA, the CDR3 is TGTGCCAGCAGCCCCGACTTTCCCCCATGGCAGTTCTTC.

This clonotype was seen only a few times. The chain is built from TRBV20-1 and TRBJ2-2, with 7 bases fitting TRBD2. The trim removed 4 bases at V and 4 bases at J, leaving 9 bases unmatched. The CDR3 is 15 residues long. Germline values: CDR1 DFQATT, CDR2 SNEGSKA (reference sequence). CDR3 nucleotides: TGCAGTGCTAAGGGAACCGGGGGGATCACCGGGGAGCTGTTTTTT. Encoded protein: CSAKGTGGITGELFF.

This chain connects TRBV10-3 to TRBJ2-1, with 9 nucleotides matching TRBD1. After removal of 6 bases from V and 8 bases from J, the junction contained 8 bases not matched to a gene. The CDR3 sequence is 14 residues long. Germline CDR1 and CDR2: ENHRY and SYGVKD. Here the CDR3 reads CAIRDGQGRDEQFF. CDR3 in DNA: TGTGCCATCAGAGATGGACAGGGGCGCGATGAGCAGTTCTTC.

This clonotype was counted at least ten times. J is TRBJ2-7 and V is TRBV5-1, with 7 bases identical to TRBD1. The germline CDR1 and CDR2 sequences are SGHRS and YFSETQ. The CDR3 has 13 residues. With V trimmed by 2 bases and J by 11 bases, 10 bases remained unmatched. CDR3 amino acids: CASSFTGDSTEYF. The CDR3 bases are TGCGCCAGCAGCTTTACAGGGGATTCTACAGAGTACTTC.

The genes are TRBV11-3 and TRBJ2-5, with a possible D match to TRBD1 (6 bases). The CDR3 runs to 16 residues. V lost 3 bases to trimming and J lost 0 bases, with 14 bases between them. Germline V gene lookup returns CDR1 SGHNT and CDR2 YENEEA. Here the CDR3 reads CASSLVFSGDQETQYF. CDR3 bases: TGTGCCAGCAGCTTGGTTTTTTCAGGGGACCAAGAGACCCAGTACTTC.

J is TRBJ2-7 and V is TRBV10-3, with TRBD2 matching 11 bases. The CDR3 has 15 residues. Germline V lookup: CDR1 ENHRY, CDR2 SYGVKD. V was clipped by 6 bases and J by 6 bases; unmatched bases: 10. CDR3 DNA sequence: TGTGCCATCAGGGCCCCCACTAGCGGGAGCGTCGAGCAGTACTTC. Translation: CAIRAPTSGSVEQYF.

The chain is built from TRBV27 and TRBJ2-1, with 9 nucleotides matching TRBD2. There are 16 residues in the CDR3. Looked up from germline, CDR1 is MNHEY and CDR2 is SMNVEV (reference sequence). With 5 bases clipped from V and 6 bases from J, the junction kept 11 bases outside the gene matches. The chain's CDR3 is CASSPILAGSSNEQFF. The CDR3 bases are TGTGCCAGCAGTCCAATACTAGCGGGTTCGAGCAATGAGCAGTTCTTC.

This clonotype occurred a few times. The chain is built from TRBV19 and TRBJ2-1, with 10 positions matching TRBD2. CDR1 is LNHDA and CDR2 is SQIVND in the germline V gene (reference sequence). The V and J ends lost 5 bases and 8 bases, in that order; junction bases with no gene match: 6. This CDR3 contains 14 residues. The CDR3 here is CASSGLAGVYEQFF. CDR3 DNA sequence: TGTGCCAGTAGTGGGCTAGCGGGAGTCTATGAGCAGTTCTTC.

This clonotype came up a few times. This chain connects TRBV14 to TRBJ2-4, with D perhaps assigned TRBD1 or TRBD2 (6 bases each). V lost 3 bases, J lost 0 bases, and 15 bases lay in between. CDR1 SGHDN and CDR2 FVKESK come from the germline V gene. This CDR3 has 17 amino acids. The CDR3 DNA follows: TGTGCCAGCAGCCACGGAGGGACAAATCTAGCCAAAAACATTCAGTACTTC. Its protein product is CASSHGGTNLAKNIQYF.

This clonotype occurred a few times. The gene calls are TRBV7-6 and TRBJ2-7; D might be TRBD1 (6 bases). The CDR3 is 13 residues long. V was trimmed by 1 base and J by 6 bases, leaving 10 bases between them. Germline V CDR1 and CDR2: SGHVS, FNYEAQ. This CDR3 is CASSLEVRGEQYF. CDR3 nucleotides: TGTGCCAGCAGCTTAGAAGTCAGGGGCGAGCAGTACTTC.

CDR3 bases: TGCGCCAGCAGCGCCGGGACAGGATGGGAAAAACTGTTTTTT. It codes for CASSAGTGWEKLFF. J is TRBJ1-4 and V is TRBV5-1, with TRBD1 matching 8 bases. V shed 4 bases, J shed 8 bases, and the junction held 7 bases outside the gene matches. The germline gives CDR1 SGHRS, CDR2 YFSETQ. The CDR3 consists of 14 residues.

The table lists this clonotype with a few counts. A read error may explain this, as a much larger clone is one base away. V and J are TRBV7-2 and TRBJ2-7; D is perhaps TRBD1 (5 bases). The CDR3 is 13 residues long. Trimming removed 1 base at V and 2 bases at J, with 6 bases between. The germline V gene has CDR1 SGHTA and CDR2 FQGNSA. This chain's CDR3 is CASSLETAYEQYF. CDR3 DNA: TGTGCCAGCAGCTTAGAGACAGCCTACGAGCAGTACTTC.

This clonotype was seen at least ten times. At one boundary the junction diverges from the germline segment, which might be a read error. The genes are TRBV7-9 and TRBJ2-1, with 7 bases lining up with TRBD2. CDR3 size: 12 residues. Germline CDR1 and CDR2: SEHNR and FQNEAQ (reference sequence). The CDR3 nucleotides read TGTGCCAGCAGCTTACCCGGACTAGGGGTCTGCTTC. It codes for CASSLPGLGVCF.

For this clonotype: The junction differs from germline at one of its ends, possibly a read error. This chain links TRBV12-3 or TRBV12-4 with TRBJ2-7, with D perhaps matching TRBD1 (6 bases). The CDR3 loop spans 16 amino acids. The CDR3 DNA sequence: TGTGCAAGCAGTTTAATCGTCTTGACAGGAAATCAGGAGCAGTACTTC. It encodes CASSLIVLTGNQEQYF.

A few counts support this clonotype. The rearrangement links TRBV7-9 to TRBJ2-7; D ambiguous. Trimming removed 5 bases at V and 0 bases at J, with 8 bases between. Germline V lookup: CDR1 SEHNR, CDR2 FQNEAQ (reference sequence). The CDR3 has 13 residues. The CDR3 here is CASSARSSYEQYF. In DNA, the CDR3 is TGTGCCAGCAGCGCGAGGAGCTCCTACGAGCAGTACTTC.

V usage is TRBV18 and J usage is TRBJ2-7; possibly TRBD2 for D (6 bases). Trimming removed 3 bases at V and 2 bases at J, with 8 bases between. This CDR3 region has 13 residues. CDR1 and CDR2 (germline): KGHSH, LQKENI. The CDR3 bases are TGTGCCAGCTCACCCCGGACTACCTACGAGCAGTACTTC. Residues: CASSPRTTYEQYF.

This clonotype showed up just a few times. The rearrangement links TRBV29-1 to TRBJ2-7; D possibly corresponds to TRBD1 (5 bases). The CDR3 runs to 13 residues. Germline assignment: CDR1 SQVTM and CDR2 ANQGSEA. V lost 2 bases and J lost 1, with 9 bases in between. CDR3 in DNA: TGCAGCGTTGAATTAGGGGATTCCTACGAGCAGTACTTC. Translation: CSVELGDSYEQYF.

V is TRBV3-1 and J is TRBJ2-2; D gene ambiguous. V lost 0 bases to trimming and J lost 4 bases, with 6 bases between them. Germline loops: CDR1 LGHDT, CDR2 YNNKEL (reference sequence). The CDR3 totals 14 residues. CDR3 loop: CASSQDPVTGELFF. For the CDR3, the DNA is TGTGCCAGCAGCCAAGATCCGGTCACCGGGGAGCTGTTTTTT.

V gene TRBV24-1 combines with J gene TRBJ2-1, with D hard to call. This CDR3 region has 13 residues. Trimming took 7 bases from V and 8 from J, leaving 14 bases between them. Looked up from germline, CDR1 is KGHDR and CDR2 is SFDVKD. CDR3 in amino acids: CATSLRPADEQFF. DNA for the CDR3: TGTGCCACCAGCCTCAGACCCGCGGATGAGCAGTTCTTC.

The rearrangement uses TRBV27 and TRBJ1-2; 9 bases line up with TRBD1. Germline CDR1 reads MNHEY; CDR2 reads SMNVEV (reference sequence). The CDR3 totals 16 residues. The J segment lost 6 bases and the V segment lost 0 bases, leaving 8 bases of the junction unmatched. The CDR3 loop reads CASSLSFSGTGHGYTF. The CDR3, as DNA: TGTGCCAGCAGTTTATCTTTTTCGGGGACAGGGCATGGCTACACCTTC.

This clonotype was seen only a few times. The rearrangement joins TRBV12-3 or TRBV12-4 to TRBJ1-1; D not certain. There are 17 residues in the CDR3. The ends were cut back, 3 bases at V and 2 bases at J, with 19 bases in the middle. The CDR3 loop is CASSFLSLVSDNTEAFF. CDR3 coding DNA: TGTGCCAGCAGTTTCCTATCGTTGGTGTCAGACAACACTGAAGCTTTCTTT.

The chain has TRBV7-9 and TRBJ2-7; the match to TRBD2 covers 11 bases. With V trimmed by 5 bases and J by 3 bases, 9 bases remained unmatched. Germline V gene lookup returns CDR1 SEHNR and CDR2 FQNEAQ (reference sequence). The CDR3 has 16 residues. In DNA form, the CDR3 reads TGTGCCAGCAGCCCCGCATCGGGACTAGCGGACTACGAGCAGTACTTC. Translating gives CASSPASGLADYEQYF.

This clonotype appeared a few times. This CDR3 is CASSQEWGGNYEQYF. In nucleotides, the CDR3 is TGCGCCAGCAGCCAAGAATGGGGTGGAAACTACGAGCAGTACTTC. The chain combines TRBV4-1 with TRBJ2-7; D is unresolved. The germline V and J ends were trimmed by 0 bases and 3 bases, with 12 bases remaining between them. Germline V gene lookup returns CDR1 MGHRA and CDR2 YSYEKL. The CDR3 has 15 amino acids.

The sample holds a few counts of this clonotype. The V and J genes are TRBV5-1 and TRBJ2-7, with 8 nucleotides matching TRBD2. Per the germline V gene, CDR1 is SGHRS and CDR2 is YFSETQ. The CDR3 consists of 15 residues. V dropped 1 base and J dropped 2; count of bases not matched to a gene: 5. DNA for the CDR3: TGCGCCAGCAGCTTGACAACGGGGGGGCCCTACGAGCAGTACTTC. This sequence encodes CASSLTTGGPYEQYF.

This clonotype has only a few counts. The rearrangement joins TRBV11-2 to TRBJ2-1; D unclear. Trimming stripped 5 bases from V and 9 bases from J, with 8 bases between. The CDR3 covers 11 residues. Looked up from germline, CDR1 is SGHAT and CDR2 is FQNNGV. The CDR3 loop reads CASSPLTEQFF. The CDR3, as DNA: TGTGCCAGCAGCCCGCTTACTGAGCAGTTCTTC.

The chain combines TRBV28 with TRBJ2-7, with 7 bases that match TRBD1. Germline CDR1 MDHEN, CDR2 SYDVKM. J lost 0 bases, V lost 10 bases, and 9 bases had no gene match. CDR3 length: 14 residues. This chain's CDR3 is CATTAGQASYEQYF. CDR3 nucleotides: TGTGCCACTACAGCCGGACAGGCCTCCTACGAGCAGTACTTC.

The rearrangement uses TRBV6-2 or TRBV6-3 and TRBJ2-3, with 11 nucleotides matching TRBD2. The germline gives CDR1 MNHEY, CDR2 SVGEGT. This CDR3 has 15 amino acids. V lost 7 bases, J lost 5 bases, and 8 bases stayed unmatched. The CDR3 coding sequence is TGTGCCAGCAACCTACTAGCGGGAGTAAAAGATACGCAGTATTTT. This gives the protein CASNLLAGVKDTQYF.

The chain has TRBV14 and TRBJ2-7, with no clear D. Trimming shortened V by 3 bases and J by 2 bases, and 8 bases separated the two germline ends. Per germline, CDR1 SGHDN and CDR2 FVKESK. The CDR3 sequence is 13 residues long. The CDR3 DNA sequence: TGTGCCAGCAGCCAGGACCCGACCTACGAGCAGTACTTC. Protein: CASSQDPTYEQYF.